Listed below are T cell receptor beta chains from one sample, sequenced in a study of cytomegalovirus exposure and HLA in healthy donors. The protocol was immunoSEQ multiplex PCR, while the TCRdb copy is restricted to in-frame clones and leaves out a portion. The table records 140,000 or so clones, around 80% of them present only once. The sequenced sample was PBMCs. All receptors derive from a woman between 35 and 50 years old in good health and CMV-seropositive. CDR3s include the opening cysteine and the closing phenylalanine or tryptophan. D genes are given only for firm matches. For some rows the clone size is stated as once, few or many, or as a class when expanded; others skip it.

J: TRBJ2-2
size: .
V: TRBV5-1
D: TRBD2
DNA: TGCGCCAGCAGCTCTGGCATAAGCGGGATATATCACGGGGAGCTGTTTTTT
CDR3: CASSSGISGIYHGELFF

J: TRBJ2-2
size: .
V: TRBV13
D: .
DNA: TGTGCCAGCAGCTCCCCGACTAGCACCGGGGAGCTGTTTTTT
CDR3: CASSSPTSTGELFF

J: TRBJ2-7
size: .
V: TRBV9
D: TRBD2
DNA: TGTGCCAGCAGCGCAGCCGGGACTAGCGACTACGAGCAGTACTTC
CDR3: CASSAAGTSDYEQYF

J: TRBJ2-3
size: .
V: TRBV18
D: TRBD2
DNA: TGTGCCAGCTCACCACGACTAGCGGGAGCCACAGATACGCAGTATTTT
CDR3: CASSPRLAGATDTQYF

J: TRBJ2-1
size: .
V: TRBV4-1
D: .
DNA: TGCGCCAGCAGCCAAGCTACAGGCCGTTTCGGCAATGAGCAGTTCTTC
CDR3: CASSQATGRFGNEQFF

J: TRBJ2-3
size: .
V: TRBV19
D: .
DNA: TGTGCCAGTAGGTATAGCAGCACAGATACGCAGTATTTT
CDR3: CASRYSSTDTQYF

J: TRBJ1-6
size: once
V: TRBV5-1
D: .
DNA: TGCGCCAGCAGCTTGGGGCGGGATAATTCACCCCTCCACTTT
CDR3: CASSLGRDNSPLHF

J: TRBJ1-6
size: .
V: TRBV5-5
D: TRBD1
DNA: TGTGCCAGCACCCAGGGGGTGATGGATTCACCCCTCCACTTT
CDR3: CASTQGVMDSPLHF

J: TRBJ1-5
size: .
V: TRBV7-9
D: TRBD1
DNA: TGTTCCAGCAGCATCCCCGGGACAGGGATTCTGTGTAATCAGCCCCAGCATTTT
CDR3: CSSSIPGTGILCNQPQHF

J: TRBJ2-7
size: few
V: TRBV5-1
D: TRBD1
DNA: TGCGCCAGCAGCCGCCGACAGGGCAGCGAGCAGTACTTC
CDR3: CASSRRQGSEQYF

J: TRBJ2-7
size: .
V: TRBV28
D: TRBD2
DNA: TGTGCCAGCAGATTAAGCGGGGGGCGCTACGAGCAGTACTTC
CDR3: CASRLSGGRYEQYF

J: TRBJ2-3
size: .
V: TRBV9
D: .
DNA: TGTGCCAGCAGCCCAAGTATTGCGGTTACAGATACGCAGTATTTT
CDR3: CASSPSIAVTDTQYF

J: TRBJ2-7
size: .
V: TRBV6-6
D: TRBD1
DNA: TGTGCCAGCAGTTTCAGGGGGACAGGCACCCCCCTTTCCGGCTTC
CDR3: CASSFRGTGTPLSGF

J: TRBJ2-3
size: .
V: TRBV5-1
D: TRBD1
DNA: TGCGCCAGCAGCTTGGCCAGGGGAACCGGGACAGGCCCCGCCGGTTATATAGATACGCAGTATTTT
CDR3: CASSLARGTGTGPAGYIDTQYF

J: TRBJ1-1
size: .
V: TRBV6-5
D: .
DNA: TGTGCCAGCAAAACGACCAGGGAGGACACTGAAGCTTTCTTT
CDR3: CASKTTREDTEAFF

J: TRBJ2-1
size: .
V: TRBV7-2
D: TRBD2
DNA: TGTGCCAGCAGCGGGGGAGGGCTAGCGGGTTACAATGAGCAGTTCTTC
CDR3: CASSGGGLAGYNEQFF

J: TRBJ1-4
size: .
V: TRBV6-1
D: TRBD1
DNA: TGTGCCAGCAGTGAAGGGAACAGGGGGGGTAGTGGAAAACTGTTTTTT
CDR3: CASSEGNRGGSGKLFF

J: TRBJ1-1
size: .
V: TRBV15
D: .
DNA: TGTGCCACCAGCAGAGATGGGCGGGAGGGCGCTGAAGCTTTCTTT
CDR3: CATSRDGREGAEAFF

J: TRBJ1-4
size: .
V: TRBV19
D: .
DNA: TGTGCCAGTAGTTTCCCAGGGGCTAAAGAAAAACTGTTTTTT
CDR3: CASSFPGAKEKLFF

J: TRBJ1-2
size: .
V: TRBV5-4
D: TRBD1
DNA: TGTGCCAGCAGCTTGGGCCGGGACAGATCTAACTATGGCTACACCTTC
CDR3: CASSLGRDRSNYGYTF

J: TRBJ1-1
size: .
V: TRBV29-1
D: .
DNA: TGCAGCGTTGAAGGTGGTTCGACAAGCATGAACACTGAAGCTTTCTTT
CDR3: CSVEGGSTSMNTEAFF

J: TRBJ2-7
size: .
V: TRBV27
D: .
DNA: TGTGCCAGCAGTTCTACAGTAGGGGTTGCCTACGAGCAGTACTTC
CDR3: CASSSTVGVAYEQYF

J: TRBJ2-1
size: .
V: TRBV7-8
D: .
DNA: TGTGCCAGCAGCTTTCGGGCTAGCGTACACAATGAGCAGTTCTTC
CDR3: CASSFRASVHNEQFF

J: TRBJ2-2
size: .
V: TRBV6-1
D: .
DNA: TGTGCCAGCAGTGAACCAACAGGGTCGAGCGGGGAGCTGTTTTTT
CDR3: CASSEPTGSSGELFF

J: TRBJ1-2
size: .
V: TRBV30
D: .
DNA: TGTGCCTTGGAGAGCATACAGGCGCCTGGCTACACCTTC
CDR3: CALESIQAPGYTF

J: TRBJ1-1
size: once
V: TRBV7-9
D: TRBD1
DNA: TGTGCCAGCAGCTTAAGACAGGGCTTAGGGACGAACACTGAAGCTTTCTTT
CDR3: CASSLRQGLGTNTEAFF

J: TRBJ2-5
size: .
V: TRBV29-1
D: .
DNA: TGCACCACCTCGGATCCAGGGCAAGAGACCCAGTACTTC
CDR3: CTTSDPGQETQYF

J: TRBJ2-5
size: few
V: TRBV7-2
D: .
DNA: TGTGCCAGCAGCCCACTTCAGTTGGCAGGGGTGGAGACCCAGTACTTC
CDR3: CASSPLQLAGVETQYF

J: TRBJ1-1
size: .
V: TRBV7-9
D: .
DNA: TGTTCCAGCAGCTTAGTTGGGACTGTTGAAGCTTTCTTT
CDR3: CSSSLVGTVEAFF

J: TRBJ1-5
size: .
V: TRBV27
D: TRBD1
DNA: TGTGCCAGCAGTCCACAGGGGAAAGGTGGACAGCCCCAGCATTTT
CDR3: CASSPQGKGGQPQHF

J: TRBJ1-6
size: .
V: TRBV19
D: .
DNA: TGTGCCAGTAGTACAGACAGGTCAAATTCACCCCTCCACTTT
CDR3: CASSTDRSNSPLHF

J: TRBJ2-1
size: .
V: TRBV10-3
D: .
DNA: TGTGCCATCAGTGACTACCTACCCAATGAGCAGTTCTTC
CDR3: CAISDYLPNEQFF

J: TRBJ1-4
size: .
V: TRBV18
D: .
DNA: TGTGCCAGCTCACCTGACCGGACAACCAATGAAAAACTGTTTTTT
CDR3: CASSPDRTTNEKLFF

J: TRBJ1-2
size: .
V: TRBV5-1
D: .
DNA: TGCGCCAGCAGCTTGGAACGGCGGTCTATGGCTGGCTACACCTTC
CDR3: CASSLERRSMAGYTF